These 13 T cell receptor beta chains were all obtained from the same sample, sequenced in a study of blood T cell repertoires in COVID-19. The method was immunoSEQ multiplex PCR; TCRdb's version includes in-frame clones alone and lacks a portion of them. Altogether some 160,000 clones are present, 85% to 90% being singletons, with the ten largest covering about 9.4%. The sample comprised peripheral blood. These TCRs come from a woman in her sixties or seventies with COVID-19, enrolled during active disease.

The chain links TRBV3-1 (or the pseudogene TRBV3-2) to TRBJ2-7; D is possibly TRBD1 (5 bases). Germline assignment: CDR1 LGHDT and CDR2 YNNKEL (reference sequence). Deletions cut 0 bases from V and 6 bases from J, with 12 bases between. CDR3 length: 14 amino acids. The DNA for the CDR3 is TGTGCCAGCAGCCAAGATAGGGGATTTGGCGAGCAGTACTTC. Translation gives CASSQDRGFGEQYF.

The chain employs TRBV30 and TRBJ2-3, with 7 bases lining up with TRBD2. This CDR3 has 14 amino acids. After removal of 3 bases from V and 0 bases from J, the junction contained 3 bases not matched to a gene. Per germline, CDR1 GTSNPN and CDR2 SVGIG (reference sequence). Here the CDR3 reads CAWRGTTSTDTQYF. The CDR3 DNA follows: TGTGCCTGGAGGGGGACTACAAGCACAGATACGCAGTATTTT.

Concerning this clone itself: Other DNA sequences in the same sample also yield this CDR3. CDR3 residues: CASSSTGNTEAFF. The DNA for the CDR3 is TGTGCCAGTAGTTCGACAGGGAACACTGAAGCTTTCTTT. The rearrangement joins TRBV19 to TRBJ1-1; maybe TRBD1 (6 bases). V was pared by 5 bases and J by 1 base, with 8 bases between. The CDR3 runs 13 residues. Germline CDR1 reads LNHDA; CDR2 reads SQIVND (reference sequence). Full variable domain (remainder filled in from reference TRBV19 and TRBJ1-1): DGGITQSPKYLFRKEGQNVTLSCEQNLNHDAMYWYRQDPGQGLRLIYYSQIVNDFQKGDIAEGYSVSREKKESFPLTVTSAQKNPTAFYLCASSSTGNTEAFFGQGTRLTVV.

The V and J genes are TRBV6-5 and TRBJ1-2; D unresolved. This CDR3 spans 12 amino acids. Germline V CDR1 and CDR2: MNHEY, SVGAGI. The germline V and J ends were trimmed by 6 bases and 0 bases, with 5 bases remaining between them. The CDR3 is CASRRTNYGYTF. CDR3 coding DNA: TGTGCCAGCAGGAGGACTAACTATGGCTACACCTTC.

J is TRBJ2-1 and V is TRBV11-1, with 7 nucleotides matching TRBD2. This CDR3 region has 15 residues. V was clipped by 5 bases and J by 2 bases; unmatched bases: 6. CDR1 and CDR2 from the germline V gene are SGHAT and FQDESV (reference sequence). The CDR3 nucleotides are TGTGCCAGCAGCCCCCAGCGGGGCGCCTACAATGAGCAGTTCTTC. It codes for CASSPQRGAYNEQFF.

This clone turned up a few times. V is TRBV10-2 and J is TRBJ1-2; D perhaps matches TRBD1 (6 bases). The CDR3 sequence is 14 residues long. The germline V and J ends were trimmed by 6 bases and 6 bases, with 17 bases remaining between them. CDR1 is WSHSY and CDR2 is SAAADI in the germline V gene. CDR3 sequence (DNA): TGCGCCAGCAGCACAAGGGGGGGATCCGATGGCTACACCTTC. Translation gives CASSTRGGSDGYTF.

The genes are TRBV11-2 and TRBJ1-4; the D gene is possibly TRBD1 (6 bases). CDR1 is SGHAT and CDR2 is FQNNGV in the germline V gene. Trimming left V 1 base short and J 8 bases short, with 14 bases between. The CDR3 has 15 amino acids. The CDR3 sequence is CASSLGRTVGEKLFF. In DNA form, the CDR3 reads TGTGCCAGCAGCTTAGGGAGGACAGTAGGGGAAAAACTGTTTTTT.

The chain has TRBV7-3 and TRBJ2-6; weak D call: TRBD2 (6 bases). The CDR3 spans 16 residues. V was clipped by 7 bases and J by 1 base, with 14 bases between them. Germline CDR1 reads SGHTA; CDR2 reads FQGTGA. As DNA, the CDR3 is TGTGCCAGCATATGGGACTTCAATTCTGGGGCCAACGTCCTGACTTTC. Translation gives CASIWDFNSGANVLTF. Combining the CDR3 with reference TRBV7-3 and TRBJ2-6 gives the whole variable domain GAGVSQTPSNKVTEKGKYVELRCDPISGHTALYWYRQSLGQGPEFLIYFQGTGAADDSGLPNDRFFAVRPEGSVSTLKIQRTERGDSAVYLCASIWDFNSGANVLTFGAGSRLTVL.

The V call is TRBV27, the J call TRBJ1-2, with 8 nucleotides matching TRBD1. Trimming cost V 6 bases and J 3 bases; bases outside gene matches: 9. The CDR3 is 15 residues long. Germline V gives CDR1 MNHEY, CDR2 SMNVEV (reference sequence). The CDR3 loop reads CASRTRTGSDYGYTF. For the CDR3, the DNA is TGTGCCAGCAGAACCCGGACAGGGTCGGACTATGGCTACACCTTC.

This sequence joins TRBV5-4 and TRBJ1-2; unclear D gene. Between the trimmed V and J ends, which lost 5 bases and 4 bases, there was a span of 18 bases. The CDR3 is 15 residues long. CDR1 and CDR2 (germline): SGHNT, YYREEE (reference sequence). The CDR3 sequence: CASSRKDTETYGYTF. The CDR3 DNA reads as TGTGCCAGCAGTCGTAAAGACACAGAGACCTATGGCTACACCTTC.

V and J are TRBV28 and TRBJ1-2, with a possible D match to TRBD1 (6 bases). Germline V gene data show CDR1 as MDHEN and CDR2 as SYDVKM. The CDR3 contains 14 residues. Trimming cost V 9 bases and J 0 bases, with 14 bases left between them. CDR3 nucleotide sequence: TGTGCCAGTACCGGGACACAGGCTAACTATGGCTACACCTTC. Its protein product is CASTGTQANYGYTF.

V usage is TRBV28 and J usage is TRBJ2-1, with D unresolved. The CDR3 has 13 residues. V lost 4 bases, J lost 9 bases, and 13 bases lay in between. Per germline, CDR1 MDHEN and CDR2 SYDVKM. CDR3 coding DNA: TGTGCCAGCAGTTCCACCCCGAGGCCTGAGCAGTTCTTC. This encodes CASSSTPRPEQFF.

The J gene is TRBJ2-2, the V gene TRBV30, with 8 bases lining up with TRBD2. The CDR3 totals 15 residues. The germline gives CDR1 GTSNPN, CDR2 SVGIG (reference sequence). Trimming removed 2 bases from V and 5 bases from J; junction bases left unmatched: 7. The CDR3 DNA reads TGTGCCTGGAGTAGCCGGGGGGGAGTTACCGGGGAGCTGTTTTTT. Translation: CAWSSRGGVTGELFF.